Each of the 30 T cell receptor beta chains below was sequenced from the same sample in a study of T-cell reconstitution after alpha-beta-depleted transplantation in children. Construction of the TCRbeta library involved unique molecular identifiers. From the PCR reads, TCRdb called clonotypes with MiXCR, one entry per CDR3 protein. Of around 600,000 distinct CDR3 sequences in the sample, about 10% were seen once. The sample here was PBMCs from the stem cell graft donor, taken from the stem cell graft. Receptors originate from a human donor who donated a stem cell graft to a child with acute myeloid leukemia.

V gene TRBV5-1 combines with J gene TRBJ1-5; D gene uncertain. The V end lost 0 bases, the J end lost 2 bases, and 9 bases lay between the germline ends. Germline CDR1 and CDR2: SGHRS and YFSETQ. The CDR3 is 15 residues long. The chain's CDR3 is CASSLGGWGNQPQHF. The DNA for the CDR3 is TGCGCCAGCAGCTTGGGAGGGTGGGGCAATCAGCCCCAGCATTTT.

This clonotype was observed at least ten times. This chain uses TRBV29-1 with TRBJ2-7; D is undetermined. This CDR3 contains 12 residues. Trimming removed 8 bases from V and 0 bases from J, with 11 bases in between. CDR1 and CDR2 (germline): SQVTM, ANQGSEA. The CDR3 DNA reads TGCAGCTTCTGCGGAGTCTCCTACGAGCAGTACTTC. Its translation: CSFCGVSYEQYF.

CDR3 bases: TGCAGCGTTGAAGATTACACTAGTGGAACCTACAATGAGCAGTTCTTC. It translates to CSVEDYTSGTYNEQFF. The chain couples TRBV29-1 to TRBJ2-1, with D perhaps matching TRBD2 (5 bases). The CDR3 loop spans 16 amino acids. Germline lookup yields CDR1 SQVTM and CDR2 ANQGSEA. Trimming removed 0 bases from V and 2 bases from J, with 14 bases in between.

Only a few counts were recorded for this clonotype. The chain employs TRBV30 and TRBJ2-1; D possibly uses TRBD1 or TRBD2 (5 bases each). Germline V gene lookup returns CDR1 GTSNPN and CDR2 SVGIG (reference sequence). V was shortened by 4 bases and J by 10 bases, with 14 bases between the two germline ends. The CDR3 length is 12 residues. CDR3 nucleotides: TGTGCCTGGAATGTAGGGGACGCGGAGCAGTTCTTC. Protein sequence: CAWNVGDAEQFF.

This clonotype was recorded at least ten times. The V call is TRBV20-1, the J call TRBJ2-1; D is unclear. Germline V CDR1 and CDR2: DFQATT, SNEGSKA (reference sequence). V lost 1 base, J lost 10 bases, and 14 bases lay in between. CDR3 length: 13 residues. This chain's CDR3 is CSARGIFSVEQFF. As DNA, the CDR3 is TGCAGTGCTAGAGGGATTTTCTCCGTGGAGCAGTTCTTC.

There are many counts of this clonotype. The V and J genes are TRBV29-1 and TRBJ2-3; tentative D call: TRBD1 (5 bases). This CDR3 is built from 14 residues. Trimming cost V 7 bases and J 0 bases, with 14 bases left between them. CDR1 is SQVTM, CDR2 ANQGSEA, per germline. The CDR3 DNA sequence: TGCAGCGCCCTTCCAGGGCAGAGCACAGATACGCAGTATTTT. Its translation is CSALPGQSTDTQYF.

This sequence joins TRBV30 and TRBJ1-2; D ambiguous. Looked up from germline, CDR1 is GTSNPN and CDR2 is SVGIG (reference sequence). Trimming removed 7 bases from V and 7 bases from J, with 19 bases in between. The CDR3 is 13 residues long. The chain's CDR3 is CALDGPSRLGYTF. In nucleotides, the CDR3 is TGTGCCTTAGACGGCCCTAGCCGTCTTGGCTACACCTTC.

The table lists this clonotype with many counts. This chain links TRBV29-1 with TRBJ2-7; 8 nucleotides match TRBD2. V gave up 8 bases and J gave up 4 bases; unmatched junction bases: 10. Germline assignment: CDR1 SQVTM and CDR2 ANQGSEA. This CDR3 comprises 13 residues. DNA for the CDR3: TGCAGCTTCCACGGGGCGGGAGGTTACGAGCAGTACTTC. Protein product: CSFHGAGGYEQYF.

There are a few counts of this clonotype. V usage is TRBV7-6 and J usage is TRBJ1-1; D not certain. V gave up 4 bases and J gave up 4 bases, with 13 bases separating them. The CDR3 contains 14 residues. The germline V gene encodes CDR1 SGHVS and CDR2 FNYEAQ. The CDR3 nucleotides are TGTGCCAGCAGCTCTCCTTCGGCGGGCACTGAAGCTTTCTTT. Translated: CASSSPSAGTEAFF.

This clonotype has just a few counts. The rearrangement links TRBV6-5 to TRBJ1-5; no firm D call. The V gene's germline CDR1 is MNHEY and CDR2 SVGAGI. The CDR3 contains 15 residues. Trimming took 0 bases from V and 2 from J, leaving 8 bases between them. The CDR3 spells CASSYSPTGNQPQHF. In DNA form, the CDR3 reads TGTGCCAGCAGTTACTCCCCCACAGGCAATCAGCCCCAGCATTTT.

The V call is TRBV4-3, the J call TRBJ2-3; possibly TRBD1 for D (6 bases). V was trimmed by 0 bases and J by 4 bases, leaving 11 bases between them. Per germline, CDR1 LGHNA and CDR2 YSLEER. This CDR3 contains 15 residues. CDR3 DNA sequence: TGCGCCAGCAGCCAAGATCCAGGGGCCTCAGATACGCAGTATTTT. Protein: CASSQDPGASDTQYF.

The rearrangement joins TRBV5-1 to TRBJ1-1; tentative D call: TRBD1 (5 bases). The germline V and J ends were trimmed by 2 bases and 3 bases, with 14 bases remaining between them. The germline CDR1 and CDR2 sequences are SGHRS and YFSETQ. CDR3 length: 15 amino acids. The chain's CDR3 is CASSFPQGSDTEAFF. The CDR3 DNA reads as TGCGCCAGCAGCTTCCCCCAGGGCTCTGACACTGAAGCTTTCTTT.

Ten or more counts support this clonotype. This chain joins TRBV20-1 and TRBJ2-7; 7 bases are shared with TRBD1. From germline, CDR1 is DFQATT and CDR2 SNEGSKA (reference sequence). The CDR3 is 10 amino acids. V lost 3 bases and J lost 9; bases outside the gene matches: 2. CDR3 in DNA: TGCAGTGCTAGCCGGGACAGGCAGTACTTC. It specifies CSASRDRQYF.

This clonotype has a handful of counts. The chain uses TRBV11-2 and TRBJ1-2; TRBD1 matches at 7 bases. Germline loops: CDR1 SGHAT, CDR2 FQNNGV. The CDR3 sequence is 13 residues long. V lost 2 bases and J lost 8; bases outside the gene matches: 5. The CDR3 region has the DNA TGTGCCAGCAGCTTATCGCAGGGGGAAGGCTACACCTTC. Translated: CASSLSQGEGYTF.

The rearrangement uses TRBV29-1 and TRBJ2-2, with unresolved D. The CDR3 runs to 14 residues. Trimming left V 4 bases short and J 6 bases short, with 15 bases between. The V gene's germline CDR1 is SQVTM and CDR2 ANQGSEA. This CDR3 is CSVVVGRPPGELFF. In nucleotides, the CDR3 is TGCAGCGTTGTGGTGGGTCGACCGCCCGGGGAGCTGTTTTTT.

The sample holds a few counts of this clonotype. The chain is built from TRBV3-1 and TRBJ2-1, with 7 positions matching TRBD2. Germline trimming cut 0 bases from V and 7 bases from J; bases unmatched to any gene: 3. This CDR3 comprises 14 residues. Germline V gives CDR1 LGHDT, CDR2 YNNKEL (reference sequence). The CDR3 sequence is CASSQEGLVNEQFF. The CDR3 coding sequence is TGTGCCAGCAGCCAAGAAGGACTAGTTAATGAGCAGTTCTTC.

This clonotype showed up many times. The chain carries TRBV27 and TRBJ2-2, with a possible D match to TRBD1 (6 bases). Germline values: CDR1 MNHEY, CDR2 SMNVEV (reference sequence). The CDR3 consists of 15 residues. V lost 7 bases to trimming and J lost 3 bases, with 15 bases between them. The CDR3 loop is CASNSYGQYTGELFF. The CDR3, as DNA: TGTGCCAGCAACTCGTATGGACAGTACACCGGGGAGCTGTTTTTT.

The chain recombines TRBV29-1 with TRBJ1-5, with 8 positions matching TRBD1. CDR1 is SQVTM, CDR2 ANQGSEA, per germline. The V segment lost 5 bases and the J segment 7 bases; nucleotides outside the gene matches: 10. This CDR3 has 14 amino acids. This CDR3 is CSVSGGQGEQPQHF. CDR3 in DNA: TGCAGCGTTTCAGGGGGCCAAGGGGAACAGCCCCAGCATTTT.

In its sample, this clonotype was seen many times. The chain couples TRBV27 to TRBJ2-7; 10 positions agree with TRBD2. The CDR3 sequence is 15 residues long. Germline V CDR1 and CDR2: MNHEY, SMNVEV (reference sequence). J was trimmed by 0 bases and V by 3 bases; bases with no gene match: 2. The CDR3 sequence is CASSFSSGSSYEQYF. In nucleotides, the CDR3 is TGTGCCAGCAGTTTCTCTAGCGGGAGCTCCTACGAGCAGTACTTC.

In this sample, this clonotype turned up a few times. The chain combines TRBV6-2 or TRBV6-3 with TRBJ2-2, with D possibly being TRBD1 (5 bases). CDR1 is MNHEY and CDR2 is SVGEGT in the germline V gene. Trimming removed 7 bases from V and 7 bases from J, with 13 bases in between. The CDR3 is made up of 13 amino acids. The CDR3 nucleotides read TGTGCCAGCACTCCAGACAGTGGCGGGGAGCTGTTTTTT. It translates to CASTPDSGGELFF.

The chain is built from TRBV7-2 and TRBJ2-1; D gene unclear. The V end was cut by 6 bases, the J end by 8 bases, with 8 bases between. Per the germline V gene, CDR1 is SGHTA and CDR2 is FQGNSA. CDR3 length: 11 amino acids. CDR3 sequence (DNA): TGTGCCAGCAGGATTGCCGATGAGCAGTTCTTC. Amino acid sequence: CASRIADEQFF. Full variable domain (rest looked up from reference TRBV7-2 and TRBJ2-1): GAGVSQSPSNKVTEKGKDVELRCDPISGHTALYWYRQSLGQGLEFLIYFQGNSAPDKSGLPSDRFSAERTGGSVSTLTIQRTQQEDSAVYLCASRIADEQFFGPGTRLTVL.

The chain couples TRBV7-6 to TRBJ2-5, with TRBD2 matching over 12 bases. The V and J ends lost 5 bases and 4 bases, in that order; junction bases with no gene match: 8. The CDR3 totals 16 residues. CDR1 SGHVS and CDR2 FNYEAQ come from the germline V gene. CDR3 in DNA: TGTGCCAGCAGCACTCTACTAGCGGGAGGAGGAGAGACCCAGTACTTC. This translates into CASSTLLAGGGETQYF.

This clonotype has more than one count but fewer than ten. This chain connects TRBV29-1 to TRBJ2-1, with 11 bases that match TRBD1. The CDR3 is 13 amino acids. The V gene's germline CDR1 is SQVTM and CDR2 ANQGSEA. The V and J ends lost 7 bases and 8 bases, in that order; junction bases with no gene match: 7. The CDR3 DNA reads TGCAGCGCCGGGACAGGGGGTGGGGATGAGCAGTTCTTC. This translates into CSAGTGGGDEQFF.

This clonotype showed up just a few times. The chain carries TRBV27 and TRBJ2-7, with TRBD1 matching over 9 bases. The germline CDR1 and CDR2 sequences are MNHEY and SMNVEV (reference sequence). V lost 5 bases to trimming and J lost 0 bases; unmatched junction nucleotides: 5. The CDR3 has 15 amino acids. CDR3 in DNA: TGTGCCAGCAGTGATCGGGACAGGGCCTCCTACGAGCAGTACTTC. Translating gives CASSDRDRASYEQYF.

The chain employs TRBV27 and TRBJ2-1, with 8 bases that match TRBD2. Germline V CDR1 and CDR2: MNHEY, SMNVEV (reference sequence). The CDR3 contains 16 residues. The trim removed 5 bases at V and 5 bases at J, leaving 11 bases unmatched. The CDR3 nucleotides read TGTGCCAGCAGTACCCTTAGCGGGGTCGGGGACAATGAGCAGTTCTTC. Amino acids: CASSTLSGVGDNEQFF.

This clonotype appeared a few times. The chain couples TRBV19 to TRBJ2-5; the D call may be TRBD1 or TRBD2 (5 bases each). Germline V gene data show CDR1 as LNHDA and CDR2 as SQIVND (reference sequence). The CDR3 spans 11 residues. In DNA, the CDR3 is TGTGACAGGACGGGGAGAGAGACCCAGTACTTC. It specifies CDRTGRETQYF.

This clonotype has a count of ten or more. This sequence joins TRBV7-2 and TRBJ2-1; 9 positions match TRBD2. CDR1 and CDR2 from the germline V gene are SGHTA and FQGNSA. The CDR3 is 14 amino acids. V was clipped by 3 bases and J by 7 bases; unmatched bases: 4. The CDR3 sequence: CASSFGGLANEQFF. In DNA, the CDR3 is TGTGCCAGCAGCTTCGGGGGACTAGCTAATGAGCAGTTCTTC.

This clonotype was seen at least ten times. A junction boundary mismatches the germline segment, possibly from a read error. CDR3 amino acids: CASSRTGDTEAFF. DNA of the CDR3: TGTGCCAGCAGTCGTACAGGGGACACTGAAGCTTTCTTT. The chain is built from TRBV5-1 and TRBJ1-1; the match to TRBD1 covers 7 bases. Germline V gene sequence: CDR1 SGHRS, CDR2 YFSETQ. The CDR3 is 13 residues long.

This clonotype was picked up one time. The CDR3 nucleotides read TGTGCCTGGCTTCCGTTGGCGATTGGGGATGAGCAGTTCTTC. Protein sequence: CAWLPLAIGDEQFF. This rearrangement joins TRBV30 to TRBJ2-1, with D uncertain. The germline V gene has CDR1 GTSNPN and CDR2 SVGIG (reference sequence). Trimming took off 5 bases at V and 8 bases at J, with 19 bases between the two ends. The CDR3 totals 14 residues.

On this clonotype: A single base separates this from a much larger clone, so it may be a read error. The chain employs TRBV2 and TRBJ2-7; 9 positions agree with TRBD2. The CDR3 consists of 18 residues. The germline V gene encodes CDR1 SNHLY and CDR2 FYNNEI. J lost 7 bases, V lost 8 bases, and 24 bases had no gene match. CDR3 protein: CASCFGVLAGPQGREQYF. CDR3 sequence (DNA): TGTGCCAGCTGTTTCGGTGTCCTAGCGGGACCTCAAGGGAGGGAGCAGTACTTC.